This TCR beta chain stems from a study of blood T cell repertoires in COVID-19. As for the study in general: The samples span acute and convalescent COVID-19 from the United States, Italy and Spain. From T cells, B-cell-depleted T cells, or PBMCs came the material, which was cDNA or gDNA.

In the original processing: For nucleated cells, counts were estimated from reference gene primer amplification. Clones were read by immunoSEQ multiplex PCR, and TCRdb kept only the in-frame ones, dropping some. The V and J calls and clone size were taken over from that table, and D and trimming were inferred from the DNA. The sample has about 110,000 clones; 71% are singletons. The sample holds a few counts of this clone. The source of this sequence is a human donor with acute or convalescent COVID-19. The donor label of this sample is uncertain. Sequencing used peripheral blood.

The CDR3 protein is CASSLVTGGEQYV. The CDR3 region has the DNA TGTGCCAGCAGCTTGGTGACAGGGGGCGAGCAGTACGTC. The V and J genes are TRBV5-5 and TRBJ2-7; 9 bases are a match to TRBD1. From germline, CDR1 is SGHKS and CDR2 YYEKEE (reference sequence). The CDR3 is made up of 13 amino acids. The junction had 1 base not matched to a gene; V was cut back by 0 bases and J by 6 bases.